These 8 T cell receptor beta chains came from one sample sequenced in a study of Graves' ophthalmopathy and Graves' hyperthyroidism. Transcripts of RNA were the source for amplifying TCR beta CDR3 regions. HTBI-primed first-round RT-PCR preceded second-round multiplex PCR. Via MiXCR, TCRdb re-called the multiplex PCR reads, giving one row per CDR3 protein. The sample consists of almost 750,000 distinct CDR3 sequences, roughly two fifths of them appearing once. Sequenced material: peripheral blood. These TCRs come from an adult man with Graves' ophthalmopathy.

This clonotype was detected a few times. The chain has TRBV20-1 and TRBJ1-5; 10 bases line up with TRBD1. The CDR3 is 14 residues long. With V trimmed by 4 bases and J by 6 bases, 6 bases remained unmatched. CDR1 is DFQATT and CDR2 is SNEGSKA in the germline V gene (reference sequence). The CDR3 sequence is CSATDGDRGQPQHF. Here the CDR3 DNA reads TGCAGTGCTACAGACGGGGACAGGGGTCAGCCCCAGCATTTT.

The chain links TRBV12-3 or TRBV12-4 to TRBJ2-2; the D gene is possibly TRBD1 (6 bases). This CDR3 comprises 15 residues. Trimming took 4 bases from V and 6 from J, leaving 15 bases between them. The CDR3 nucleotides read TGTGCCAGCAGTTCTCCGACAGGTTTGGCCGGGGAGCTGTTTTTT. It translates to CASSSPTGLAGELFF.

In regard to this clonotype: This may be a read error, as it is one base from a much larger clone. The genes are TRBV20-1 and TRBJ1-6, with D tentatively TRBD1 (5 bases). Germline V gene data show CDR1 as DFQATT and CDR2 as SNEGSKA (reference sequence). Trimming removed 0 bases from V and 9 bases from J, with 15 bases in between. The CDR3 is made up of 15 amino acids. Written as DNA, the CDR3 is TGCAGTGCTAGAGATGAGGGGCGGGTTACTTCACCCCTCCACTTT. Translated, it gives CSARDEGRVTSPLHF.

Ten or more counts support this clonotype. The gene calls are TRBV7-9 and TRBJ1-5; tentative D call: TRBD1 (6 bases). This CDR3 is built from 16 residues. V lost 3 bases and J lost 3, with 15 bases in between. Germline V lookup: CDR1 SEHNR, CDR2 FQNEAQ (reference sequence). CDR3 residues: CASSLELGANNQPQHF. CDR3 nucleotides: TGTGCCAGCAGCTTGGAGCTGGGGGCGAACAATCAGCCCCAGCATTTT.

This rearrangement joins TRBV29-1 to TRBJ2-5; 8 bases agree with TRBD1. V lost 7 bases to trimming and J lost 6 bases; unmatched junction nucleotides: 4. The germline V gene has CDR1 SQVTM and CDR2 ANQGSEA. The CDR3 sequence is 11 residues long. This CDR3 is CSGGQGKTQYF. The CDR3 nucleotides are TGCAGCGGCGGACAGGGAAAGACCCAGTACTTC.

This clonotype was picked up a small number of times. The rearrangement uses TRBV25-1 and TRBJ2-5; maybe TRBD2 (5 bases). Trimming left V 3 bases short and J 5 bases short, with 13 bases between. The CDR3 length is 14 residues. Germline V gene data show CDR1 as MGHDK and CDR2 as SYGVNS. CDR3 sequence: CASSDSAGVETQYF. The DNA of the CDR3 is TGTGCCAGCAGTGATAGTGCCGGGGTCGAGACCCAGTACTTC. The complete variable domain, with remaining parts taken from reference TRBV25-1 and TRBJ2-5, reads EADIYQTPRYLVIGTGKKITLECSQTMGHDKMYWYQQDPGMELHLIHYSYGVNSTEKGDLSSESTVSRIRTEHFPLTLESARPSHTSQYLCASSDSAGVETQYFGPGTRLLVL.

The V and J genes are TRBV4-2 and TRBJ1-1; TRBD1 is a possible D gene (6 bases). Germline V lookup: CDR1 LGHNA, CDR2 YNFKEQ. The ends were cut back, 1 base at V and 7 bases at J, with 10 bases in the middle. The CDR3 has 13 residues. The chain's CDR3 is CASSQGEDSEAFF. Here the CDR3 DNA reads TGTGCCAGCAGCCAAGGGGAGGACAGTGAAGCTTTCTTT.

Turning to this clonotype: A read error may account for a junction end that differs from germline. J is TRBJ2-7 and V is TRBV29-1; 7 bases fit TRBD1. CDR1 is SQVTM and CDR2 is ANQGSEA in the germline V gene. CDR3 length equals 8 residues. CDR3 protein: CSAEGADF. The CDR3 DNA reads as TGCAGCGCAGAGGGGGCGGACTTC.